A single sample gave rise to the 31 T cell receptor beta chains below, sequenced in a study of CD8+ T cells in alopecia areata. The authors extracted RNA and reverse transcribed it into cDNA as the sequencing template. Repertoires were generated with immunoSEQ multiplex PCR, while TCRdb's copy carries only in-frame clones and drops some. The repertoire includes 90,000 to 120,000 clones, approximately 59% of them detected once, and more than 20% sits in the top ten. The sequenced sample consisted of CD8+ T cells sorted from blood. These TCRs come from a human donor in good health.

This clone was counted once. The V gene is TRBV11-2, the J gene TRBJ2-7, with D perhaps assigned TRBD1 or TRBD2 (6 bases each). Trimming stripped 5 bases from V and 0 bases from J, with 11 bases between. The germline V gene has CDR1 SGHAT and CDR2 FQNNGV. The CDR3 covers 14 residues. The DNA for the CDR3 is TGTGCCAGCAGCCCGCGGGACACCTCCTACGAGCAGTACTTC. The encoded protein is CASSPRDTSYEQYF.

This clone was seen a handful of times. The chain uses TRBV9 and TRBJ2-1; 8 nucleotides match TRBD2. After removal of 3 bases from V and 8 bases from J, the junction contained 7 bases not matched to a gene. Per germline, CDR1 SGDLS and CDR2 YYNGEE. The CDR3 has 14 amino acids. The CDR3 region has the DNA TGTGCCAGCAGCGGGAGCGGGGGCTTGGATGAGCAGTTCTTC. Translating gives CASSGSGGLDEQFF. The full variable domain, its missing parts supplied by reference TRBV9 and TRBJ2-1, is DSGVTQTPKHLITATGQRVTLRCSPRSGDLSVYWYQQSLDQGLQFLIQYYNGEERAKGNILERFSAQQFPDLHSELNLSSLELGDSALYFCASSGSGGLDEQFFGPGTRLTVL.

This clone was seen a handful of times. V usage is TRBV4-3 and J usage is TRBJ2-3, with 7 bases lining up with TRBD2. This CDR3 has 16 amino acids. V shed 3 bases and J 6 bases; nucleotides not matched to a gene: 12. In germline, CDR1 is LGHNA, CDR2 YSLEER. CDR3 in DNA: TGCGCCAGCAGCCAGAGAGGTCGACTAGCCGGGGATACGCAGTATTTT. Residues: CASSQRGRLAGDTQYF.

This sequence joins TRBV5-1 and TRBJ2-7; 11 bases agree with TRBD1. The V and J ends lost 7 bases and 4 bases, in that order; junction bases with no gene match: 7. The CDR3 has 14 residues. Germline CDR1 and CDR2: SGHRS and YFSETQ. CDR3 coding DNA: TGCGCCAGCTCTCCGGGACAGGGGGTGTACGAGCAGTACTTC. It yields the protein CASSPGQGVYEQYF.

There are a few counts of this clone. This chain joins TRBV5-1 and TRBJ1-1; a possible D gene is TRBD1 (5 bases). Germline values: CDR1 SGHRS, CDR2 YFSETQ. V shed 6 bases and J shed 1 base, with 13 bases lying between them. CDR3 length equals 14 residues. CDR3 sequence: CASKLDGTNTEAFF. In nucleotides, the CDR3 is TGCGCCAGCAAATTAGATGGGACGAACACTGAAGCTTTCTTT. The complete variable domain, with remaining parts taken from reference TRBV5-1 and TRBJ1-1, reads KAGVTQTPRYLIKTRGQQVTLSCSPISGHRSVSWYQQTPGQGLQFLFEYFSETQRNKGNFPGRFSGRQFSNSRSEMNVSTLELGDSALYLCASKLDGTNTEAFFGQGTRLTVV.

J is TRBJ2-1 and V is TRBV11-2, with TRBD1 matching over 10 bases. The V and J ends lost 0 bases and 7 bases, in that order; junction bases with no gene match: 12. Germline V lookup: CDR1 SGHAT, CDR2 FQNNGV. CDR3 size: 18 residues. The DNA for the CDR3 is TGTGCCAGCAGCTTAGAATTTAGGCGGGACAGGGGCTATAATGAGCAGTTCTTC. Its protein is CASSLEFRRDRGYNEQFF.

The chain uses TRBV5-6 and TRBJ1-1; TRBD1 matches 8 bases. V shed 4 bases and J 0 bases; nucleotides not matched to a gene: 5. The CDR3 is 15 amino acids. The germline V gene encodes CDR1 SGHDT and CDR2 YYEEEE. CDR3 residues: CASSLGQGLNTEAFF. DNA of the CDR3: TGTGCCAGCAGCCTAGGACAGGGTTTGAACACTGAAGCTTTCTTT.

This chain links TRBV12-5 with TRBJ2-3; TRBD2 matches at 13 bases. Germline V gene data show CDR1 as LGHNT and CDR2 as FRNRAP. The CDR3 runs to 16 residues. The V segment lost 6 bases and the J segment 2 bases; nucleotides outside the gene matches: 5. The CDR3 reads CASGPGLAGATDTQYF. CDR3 DNA: TGTGCTAGTGGGCCCGGACTAGCGGGGGCCACAGATACGCAGTATTTT.

This chain connects TRBV6-9 to TRBJ2-3, with TRBD2 matching 13 bases. The length of the CDR3 is 17 residues. Germline CDR1 is MNHGY and CDR2 is SVAAGI. Losses at the gene ends were 3 bases for V and 1 base for J; bases not matched to a gene: 4. CDR3 coding DNA: TGTGCCAGCAGTTACCTCGGACTAGCGGGGGGCACAGATACGCAGTATTTT. Translated, it gives CASSYLGLAGGTDTQYF.

The CDR3, as DNA: TGTGCCAGCAGCTACGACTCGAACTATGGCTACACCTTC. It yields the protein CASSYDSNYGYTF. The V gene is TRBV7-9, the J gene TRBJ1-2; no firm D call. Germline V gene lookup returns CDR1 SEHNR and CDR2 FQNEAQ (reference sequence). The CDR3 totals 13 residues. Trimming took 4 bases from V and 2 from J, leaving 8 bases between them.

The chain is built from TRBV5-4 and TRBJ2-7; the D gene is possibly TRBD1 (5 bases). V lost 0 bases and J lost 2, with 12 bases in between. CDR1 is SGHNT, CDR2 YYREEE, per germline (reference sequence). The CDR3 spans 15 residues. As DNA, the CDR3 is TGTGCCAGCAGCTTGGACAGGACATCACCCTACGAGCAGTACTTC. This sequence encodes CASSLDRTSPYEQYF.

The chain combines TRBV5-1 with TRBJ1-1; tentatively, D is TRBD1 (5 bases). Between the trimmed V and J ends, which lost 3 bases and 0 bases, there was a span of 12 bases. The CDR3 is made up of 15 amino acids. Germline lookup yields CDR1 SGHRS and CDR2 YFSETQ. Here the CDR3 DNA reads TGCGCCAGCAGCTCACGACAGAGCATGAACACTGAAGCTTTCTTT. It codes for CASSSRQSMNTEAFF. The variable domain in full, completed from reference TRBV5-1 and TRBJ1-1, reads KAGVTQTPRYLIKTRGQQVTLSCSPISGHRSVSWYQQTPGQGLQFLFEYFSETQRNKGNFPGRFSGRQFSNSRSEMNVSTLELGDSALYLCASSSRQSMNTEAFFGQGTRLTVV.

V is TRBV28 and J is TRBJ2-1; 9 nucleotides match TRBD2. Germline CDR1 is MDHEN and CDR2 is SYDVKM. CDR3 length: 18 residues. V trimming: 5 bases; J trimming: 1 base; junction bases outside the gene matches: 12. The CDR3: CASSLRTSDHPSYNEQFF. DNA for the CDR3: TGTGCCAGCAGTCTCCGGACTAGCGACCATCCTTCCTACAATGAGCAGTTCTTC.

Comment on this clone: It is unclear where the CDR3 begins or ends on the DNA, so no DNA is shown, and the CDR3 is as TCRdb lists it. The V and J genes are TRBV9 and TRBJ2-7. The CDR3 adds up to 14 amino acids, both ends counted. CDR1 is SGDLS, CDR2 YYNGEE, per germline. The CDR3 reads CASSRFRGRYEQYF.

The rearrangement links TRBV27 to TRBJ2-1; unclear D gene. This CDR3 is 12 amino acids long. V gave up 3 bases and J gave up 8 bases, with 8 bases separating them. Germline-derived CDR1 and CDR2 are MNHEY and SMNVEV (reference sequence). The CDR3: CASSFGVHEQFF. The DNA for the CDR3 is TGTGCCAGCAGTTTTGGGGTGCATGAGCAGTTCTTC.

A word on this clone: Germline is not matched at one junction end, which may reflect a read error. As DNA, the CDR3 is TGCGCCAGCAGCCAAGAAGCGGAAACTGAAGCTTTCTTT. Encoded protein: CASSQEAETEAFF. The chain links TRBV5-4 to TRBJ1-1; D ambiguous. Germline V lookup: CDR1 SGHNT, CDR2 YYREEE (reference sequence). The CDR3 covers 13 residues.

The rearrangement uses TRBV13 and TRBJ1-1; D remains ambiguous. In germline, CDR1 is PRHDT, CDR2 FYEKMQ (reference sequence). V was trimmed by 5 bases and J by 8 bases, leaving 9 bases between them. This CDR3 spans 11 amino acids. The CDR3 DNA follows: TGTGCCAGCAGCCACGGCCCAGAAGCTTTCTTT. Amino acids: CASSHGPEAFF.

The chain combines TRBV6-5 with TRBJ2-1, with 13 nucleotides matching TRBD2. Germline V lookup: CDR1 MNHEY, CDR2 SVGAGI. J lost 6 bases, V lost 5 bases, and 4 bases had no gene match. The CDR3 length is 15 residues. CDR3 residues: CASSPGTSGANEQFF. CDR3 nucleotides: TGTGCCAGCAGTCCAGGGACTAGCGGGGCCAATGAGCAGTTCTTC.

The CDR3 spells CASSLGWFGQRLAKNIQYF. In DNA, the CDR3 is TGTGCCAGCAGCTTAGGTTGGTTTGGGCAGAGATTAGCCAAAAACATTCAGTACTTC. The V call is TRBV11-2, the J call TRBJ2-4; D is unclear. Trimming shortened V by 1 base and J by 0 bases, and 19 bases separated the two germline ends. Germline CDR1 reads SGHAT; CDR2 reads FQNNGV. The CDR3 loop spans 19 amino acids.

J is TRBJ2-1 and V is TRBV30, with D hard to call. Trimming removed 1 base from V and 8 bases from J, with 12 bases in between. Germline CDR1 reads GTSNPN; CDR2 reads SVGIG (reference sequence). The CDR3 is 13 amino acids. CDR3 DNA sequence: TGTGCCTGGAGTGGCTACGATGTCGATGAGCAGTTCTTC. It encodes CAWSGYDVDEQFF.

The chain carries TRBV2 and TRBJ2-3, with 7 bases fitting TRBD1. The CDR3 loop spans 16 amino acids. Germline V gene sequence: CDR1 SNHLY, CDR2 FYNNEI. V shed 8 bases and J 2 bases; nucleotides not matched to a gene: 13. CDR3 residues: CASRTSGQPNTDTQYF. The CDR3 DNA reads TGTGCCAGCCGAACTTCGGGACAGCCGAACACAGATACGCAGTATTTT.

This chain uses TRBV4-1 with TRBJ1-2; TRBD1 might be the D (5 bases). Germline V lookup: CDR1 MGHRA, CDR2 YSYEKL. V was shortened by 2 bases and J by 8 bases, with 15 bases between the two germline ends. The length of the CDR3 is 14 residues. CDR3 nucleotides: TGCGCCAGCAGCCAAATTATTCAGGGTGGCGGCTACACCTTC. This translates into CASSQIIQGGGYTF.

This clone came up a few times. V gene TRBV19 combines with J gene TRBJ1-1; TRBD1 might be the D (5 bases). Per germline, CDR1 LNHDA and CDR2 SQIVND (reference sequence). The CDR3 has 15 amino acids. With 3 bases removed from V and 0 bases from J, the gap between germline ends came to 11 bases. CDR3 sequence reads: CASSIGAGMNTEAFF. CDR3 nucleotides: TGTGCCAGTAGTATCGGGGCAGGCATGAACACTGAAGCTTTCTTT.

The rearrangement uses TRBV7-3 and TRBJ2-1; TRBD1 might be the D (6 bases). Germline lookup yields CDR1 SGHTA and CDR2 FQGTGA. V lost 7 bases and J lost 0, with 16 bases in between. This CDR3 is 16 amino acids long. This CDR3 is CASTQRGGSSYNEQFF. The CDR3 DNA sequence: TGTGCCAGCACCCAAAGAGGGGGAAGCTCCTACAATGAGCAGTTCTTC.

This clone was counted only a few times. The chain recombines TRBV29-1 with TRBJ2-1; D is unclear. With 5 bases removed from V and 5 bases from J, the gap between germline ends came to 7 bases. The CDR3 is 11 amino acids. The germline V gene encodes CDR1 SQVTM and CDR2 ANQGSEA. CDR3 coding DNA: TGCAGCGTTCAACCCCACAATGAGCAGTTCTTC. This translates into CSVQPHNEQFF.

CDR3 protein: CASSDPGAPYYEQYF. CDR3 nucleotide sequence: TGTGCCAGCAGTGATCCAGGGGCCCCCTACTACGAGCAGTACTTC. The chain carries TRBV2 and TRBJ2-7; possible D gene TRBD1, 6 bases. The CDR3 sequence is 15 residues long. The V end was cut by 3 bases, the J end by 3 bases, with 15 bases between. Germline CDR1 SNHLY, CDR2 FYNNEI.

The V call is TRBV6-5, the J call TRBJ1-5, with D possibly TRBD1 on 6 matching bases. The germline V and J ends were trimmed by 6 bases and 5 bases, with 17 bases remaining between them. The CDR3 length is 15 residues. Germline V gives CDR1 MNHEY, CDR2 SVGAGI. CDR3 bases: TGTGCCAGCAGGAGGGGGGCAGATGCTGATCAGCCCCAGCATTTT. Residues: CASRRGADADQPQHF.

This chain connects TRBV6-5 to TRBJ2-5; the D gene is possibly TRBD2 (5 bases). The CDR3 has 15 amino acids. V lost 6 bases to trimming and J lost 1 base, with 15 bases between them. The germline CDR1 and CDR2 sequences are MNHEY and SVGAGI. CDR3 sequence: CASSPEGNGQETQYF. CDR3 nucleotide sequence: TGTGCCAGCAGCCCAGAGGGCAACGGCCAAGAGACCCAGTACTTC.

The chain has TRBV11-1 and TRBJ2-5; 7 positions match TRBD1. The CDR3 is 16 residues long. CDR1 is SGHAT and CDR2 is FQDESV in the germline V gene (reference sequence). V trimming: 6 bases; J trimming: 4 bases; junction bases outside the gene matches: 14. The CDR3 DNA sequence: TGTGCCAGCAGTTACCACACGGGACAGCCCCCAGAGACCCAGTACTTC. Translation: CASSYHTGQPPETQYF.

This chain connects TRBV7-9 to TRBJ1-2; D not resolved. Trimming removed 0 bases from V and 6 bases from J, with 5 bases in between. This CDR3 spans 12 amino acids. CDR1 and CDR2 from the germline V gene are SEHNR and FQNEAQ (reference sequence). CDR3 sequence reads: CASSLAFDGYTF. CDR3 bases: TGTGCCAGCAGCTTAGCCTTCGATGGCTACACCTTC.

J is TRBJ1-4 and V is TRBV13; no definite D call. V was pared by 5 bases and J by 2 bases, with 12 bases between. Germline V lookup: CDR1 PRHDT, CDR2 FYEKMQ (reference sequence). The CDR3 contains 15 residues. CDR3 nucleotide sequence: TGTGCCAGCAGCCTCCGTATGGGGACTAATGAAAAACTGTTTTTT. Its protein is CASSLRMGTNEKLFF.